This TCR beta chain was sequenced for a study of Graves' ophthalmopathy and Graves' hyperthyroidism (dated by TCRdb to the late 2010s). The study in broad terms: Peripheral blood samples were taken at the time of initial diagnosis, before any treatment was given. To tell Graves' ophthalmopathy apart from Graves' hyperthyroidism, and to predict which patients would progress to ophthalmopathy, the study relied on TCR beta repertoire signatures. In total, 135 blood samples were TCR-sequenced: fewer than 50 ophthalmopathy, some 75 hyperthyroidism and roughly 17 hyperthyroidism-to-ophthalmopathy patients. To explore V-J signatures that separate ophthalmopathy from hyperthyroidism, a discovery set of fewer than 110 patients was enrolled, consisting of fewer than 45 with ophthalmopathy and around 57 with stable hyperthyroidism. For independent validation, a separate cohort was made up of about 18 hyperthyroidism patients plus 17 patients who later progressed from hyperthyroidism to ophthalmopathy. In about six hyperthyroidism patients, the T-cell repertoire of thyroid tissue was compared with the T-cell repertoire of blood. Once sampling was done, hyperthyroidism patients were given methimazole at a starting dose of 30 mg daily, while ophthalmopathy patients were given high-dose intravenous methylprednisolone. The 75 to 100 discovery patients were divided at random into training and test sets in a 7:3 ratio. Results the study describes overall, beyond this receptor: In validation, the model predicted ophthalmopathy progression with roughly 68% sensitivity and approximately 75% specificity; roughly 11 predicted patients were CT-confirmed with GO in a median of approximately 6.5 months. In cross-validation, the 13-signature model distinguished ophthalmopathy from stable hyperthyroidism with 85% to 90% sensitivity and approximately 81% specificity, and in the test set the corresponding values were roughly 80% and 76%. Sample size was not predetermined statistically, and investigators were not blinded to group allocation. Most of the expanded thyroid clonotypes with a frequency above 0.001 were also detected in blood, and it was suggested that the thyroid immune response may be reflected by blood repertoires.

This clonotype was seen many times. Its antigen specificity is not known. Nothing much larger sits one base from this clone, and base qualities are not available. For repertoire sequencing, TCR beta CDR3 regions were amplified from RNA transcripts. The first round was an RT-PCR using HTBI primers with the Qiagen OneStep RT-PCR kit, and this first round was followed by a second-round multiplex PCR, then size selection and purification. Libraries were sequenced paired-end with 100 bp reads on an Illumina HiSeq2000. Per the source publication's procedure: SOAPnuke was used for read processing, and reads with adapters, uncalled bases, a mean Phred below 15, or no exact constant-primer or identifier match were discarded. COPE v1.2.5 was used to merge high-quality paired reads. Each unique nucleotide sequence was defined as a clonotype, and clonotypes were aligned to IMGT TRB V, D and J references with MiTCR v1.1. Analysis was restricted to V-J combinations with a frequency above 0.0001, which covered over 98% of repertoires. For each V-J combination, a TCR clonal expansion and chaos score was defined as F50 clonal expansion divided by the chaos observed in the TCRdist matrix. Welch's t-statistics and random forest were used to narrow the features down to around 13 V-J combinations, which were then fed into a naive Bayes classifier. Thyroid-blood repertoire similarity was quantified with the Morisita-Horn index. TCRdb trimmed public reads at Q25 via fastp, called clones via MiXCR and kept in-frame beta chains. Identical CDR3 proteins give one entry, which carries the most common genes and DNA. TCRdb's processing, not the authors', yielded these V and J calls. This sample gives hundreds of thousands of distinct CDR3 sequences in total; under 25% of them show up just once. Clones ranked in the top ten supply 2.5% to 3.5% of the sample.

Stable hyperthyroidism was defined as no progression to ophthalmopathy within 18 months of follow-up. Patients with hyperthyroidism were aged 18 to 65 years, had been newly diagnosed, and had a disease duration of less than 2 months. Patients with other autoimmune diseases, uncontrolled infections, pregnancy or lactation were excluded. Diagnosis relied on clinical symptoms, serum thyroxine, TRAb, thyroid ultrasound and orbital computed tomography. Ficoll-Paque density gradient centrifugation was used to isolate PBMCs from about 9 ml of fresh peripheral blood. Total RNA was extracted using Trizol reagent, and RNA quality was checked on an Agilent 2100 Bioanalyzer. Unmatched junction bases come to 7, with V trimmed by 4 bases and J by 5 bases. Reading from cysteine to phenylalanine, the CDR3 counts 15 amino acids. CDR3 DNA is the only sequence kept; it has 45 bases, read in frame from the first base. The germline V gene gives CDR1 as MGHDK and CDR2 as SYGVNS.

The source is a woman between 18 and 29 years old with stable Graves' hyperthyroidism. Donor details come from another sample of the same person, matched by shared clones. The sequence joins TRBV25-1 to TRBJ1-2; TRBD1 matches 10 bases in the middle. The specimen was peripheral blood. The CDR3 region has the sequence CASSAPTGGAYGYTF. The sequenced DNA is TGTGCCAGCAGTGCCCCGACAGGGGGCGCATATGGCTACACCTTC.